The text below deals with one T cell receptor beta chain. Its antigen is not identified. The data stem from a study of cytomegalovirus exposure and HLA in healthy donors. The germline CDR1 and CDR2 sequences are MNHEY and SMNVEV (reference sequence). Between the trimmed V and J ends, which lost 5 bases and 6 bases, there was a span of 19 bases. This CDR3 is 16 amino acids long. There were likely unrecorded immune exposures, though donors were nominally healthy when sampled. Both 60 Vbeta primers and 13 Jbeta primers went into the PCR. Generated by immunoSEQ multiplex PCR, the TCRdb table keeps only in-frame clones and is missing some. The sample's table shows 200,000 or so clones. General study findings and limits: As a later analysis showed, a missense DCLRE1C variant was linked to trimming of TCR beta V- and J-genes. It was likely that a cluster of highly shared sequence variants was a sequencing artifact.

The sequence was collected from a boy between 10 and 17 years old in good health and CMV-seronegative. The rearrangement joins TRBV27 to TRBJ2-2; D ambiguous. The sequenced sample was PBMCs. The CDR3 loop reads CASSPPGQIMAGELFF. The CDR3 DNA follows: TGTGCCAGCAGTCCGCCTGGGCAGATTATGGCCGGGGAGCTGTTTTTT.